This T cell receptor beta chain was found in a study of cytomegalovirus exposure and HLA in healthy donors. Broader study findings: What was likely a sequencing artifact was a cluster of highly shared sequence variants. Previously analyzed data showed that most TCR beta V segments were productive at a frequency of about 90% or about 30%. Rates of TCR association differed by HLA locus in a later analysis, with DRB1 highest and HLA-C lowest.

Donors showed nominal health when sampled, although they likely had unrecorded immune exposures. The CDR3 totals 15 residues. CDR1 is MNHNS and CDR2 is SASEGT in the germline V gene. V shed 3 bases and J 5 bases; nucleotides not matched to a gene: 6. Of note for this clone: Its target is not known.

Primers for the PCR totalled 60 Vbeta and 13 Jbeta. Method: immunoSEQ multiplex PCR; TCRdb's copy keeps in-frame clones and lacks some. This table holds around 220,000 clones, under 80% found once. The V gene is TRBV6-1, the J gene TRBJ1-1; 10 bases map to TRBD1. The sample was PBMCs. The TCR sequence derives from a woman in her 30s in good health and CMV-seronegative. This chain's CDR3 is CASSETGTGETEAFF. The DNA for the CDR3 is TGTGCCAGCAGTGAGACCGGGACAGGGGAGACTGAAGCTTTCTTT.